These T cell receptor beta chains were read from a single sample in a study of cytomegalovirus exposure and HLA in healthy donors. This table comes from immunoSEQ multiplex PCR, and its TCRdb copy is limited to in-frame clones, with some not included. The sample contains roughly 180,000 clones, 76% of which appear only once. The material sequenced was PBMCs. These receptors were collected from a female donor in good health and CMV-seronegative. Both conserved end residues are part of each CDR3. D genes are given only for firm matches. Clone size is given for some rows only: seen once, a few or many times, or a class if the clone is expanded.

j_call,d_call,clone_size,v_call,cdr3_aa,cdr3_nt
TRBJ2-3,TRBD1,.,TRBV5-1,CASSSGQNTDTQYF,TGCGCCAGCAGCTCGGGACAGAACACAGATACGCAGTATTTT
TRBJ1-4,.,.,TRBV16,CASSLGMGEKLFF,TGTGCCAGCAGCCTCGGGATGGGGGAAAAACTGTTTTTT
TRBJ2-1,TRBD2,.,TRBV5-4,CASSLKRDLYNEQFF,TGTGCCAGTAGCTTGAAGCGGGATTTATACAATGAGCAGTTCTTC
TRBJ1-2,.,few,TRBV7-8,CASSYDFYGYTF,TGTGCCAGCAGCTACGACTTCTATGGCTACACCTTC
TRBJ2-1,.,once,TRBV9,CASSVGDTSYNEQFF,TGTGCCAGCAGCGTAGGGGACACCTCCTACAATGAGCAGTTCTTC
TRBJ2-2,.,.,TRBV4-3,CASSPQPWPNVPGELFF,TGCGCCAGCAGCCCCCAACCCTGGCCAAACGTCCCCGGGGAGCTGTTTTTT
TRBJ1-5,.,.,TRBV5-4,CASSLGGPNQPQHF,TGTGCCAGCAGCTTGGGGGGGCCCAATCAGCCCCAGCATTTT
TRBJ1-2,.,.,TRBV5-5,CASSPDKNYGYTF,TGTGCCAGCAGCCCTGACAAGAACTATGGCTACACCTTC
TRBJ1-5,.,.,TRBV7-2,CASSPGSYNQPQHF,TGTGCCAGCAGCCCCGGGTCCTACAATCAGCCCCAGCATTTT
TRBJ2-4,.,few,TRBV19,CASSRRVGQGENSQYF,TGTGCCAGTAGTAGGAGGGTGGGGCAAGGAGAAAACAGTCAGTACTTC
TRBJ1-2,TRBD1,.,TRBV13,CASSLRTGYGYTF,TGTGCCAGCAGCCTAAGGACAGGGTATGGCTACACCTTC
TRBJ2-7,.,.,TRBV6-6,CASSSPYEQYF,TGTGCCAGCAGTTCTCCCTACGAGCAGTACTTC
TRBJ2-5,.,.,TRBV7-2,CASSQGVGQTQYF,TGTGCCAGCAGCCAAGGGGTGGGCCAGACCCAGTACTTC
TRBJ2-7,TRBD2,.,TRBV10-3,CATGRQNSLRGTAYEQYF,TGTGCCACGGGCCGACAAAACTCCTTGCGGGGGACGGCCTACGAGCAGTACTTC
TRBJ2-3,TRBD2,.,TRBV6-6,CASRKTSATDTQYF,TGTGCCAGCAGAAAGACTAGCGCGACAGATACGCAGTATTTT
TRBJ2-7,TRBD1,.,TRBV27,CASSHLSKTGGSYEQYF,TGTGCCAGCAGTCACCTTTCTAAGACAGGGGGGTCCTACGAGCAGTACTTC
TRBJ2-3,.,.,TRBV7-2,CASSLLQGDTQYF,TGTGCCAGCAGCCTTCTCCAGGGAGATACGCAGTATTTT
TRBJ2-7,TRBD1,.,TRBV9,CASTGQDRRYEQYF,TGTGCCAGCACGGGTCAGGACAGGCGCTACGAGCAGTACTTC
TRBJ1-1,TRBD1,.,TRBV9,CASSVEEGAGLGAFF,TGTGCCAGCAGCGTAGAGGAGGGGGCCGGTCTAGGAGCTTTCTTT
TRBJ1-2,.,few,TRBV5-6,CASSLEEIGF,TGTGCCAGCAGCTTAGAAGAGATCGGCTTC
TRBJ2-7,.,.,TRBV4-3,CASSQVPGGTVGSEQYF,TGCGCCAGCAGCCAAGTCCCCGGCGGGACGGTGGGATCCGAGCAGTACTTC
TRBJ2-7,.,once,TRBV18,CASSPRTGSYEQYF,TGTGCCAGCTCACCTCGGACTGGCTCCTACGAGCAGTACTTC
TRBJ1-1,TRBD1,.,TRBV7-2,CASSFGQASRGTEAFF,TGTGCCAGCAGCTTCGGACAGGCAAGTCGGGGAACTGAAGCTTTCTTT
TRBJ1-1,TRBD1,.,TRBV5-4,CASSPDRGGEAFF,TGTGCCAGCAGCCCGGACAGGGGCGGTGAAGCTTTCTTT
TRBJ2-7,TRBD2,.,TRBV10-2,CASSETLAGTYEQYF,TGCGCCAGCAGCGAGACCTTAGCGGGAACCTACGAGCAGTACTTC
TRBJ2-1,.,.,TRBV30,CAWSQGSEQFF,TGTGCCTGGAGCCAGGGGAGTGAGCAGTTCTTC
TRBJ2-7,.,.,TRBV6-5,CASSYSAEQYF,TGTGCCAGCAGTTACAGCGCGGAGCAGTACTTC
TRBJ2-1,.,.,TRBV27,CASSLSGSPYNEQFF,TGTGCCAGCAGTTTAAGCGGAAGCCCCTACAATGAGCAGTTCTTC
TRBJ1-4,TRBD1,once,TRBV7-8,CASSSTGALLTEDEKLFF,TGTGCCAGCAGCTCCACAGGGGCGCTACTTACTGAAGATGAAAAACTGTTTTTT
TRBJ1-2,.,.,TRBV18,CASSPEAWGLYGYTF,TGTGCCAGCTCACCAGAGGCTTGGGGGCTGTATGGCTACACCTTC
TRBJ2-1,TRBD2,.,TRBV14,CASSQIRRASGRTNEQFF,TGTGCCAGCAGCCAAATCCGTAGGGCTAGCGGGAGGACGAATGAGCAGTTCTTC
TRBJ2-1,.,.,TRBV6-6,CASMIKQGPLFNEQFF,TGTGCCAGCATGATAAAACAGGGACCCCTCTTCAATGAGCAGTTCTTC
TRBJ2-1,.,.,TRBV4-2,CASSQPGNNEQFF,TGTGCCAGCAGCCAACCCGGGAACAATGAGCAGTTCTTC
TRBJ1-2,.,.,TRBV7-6,CASSGRGRNGYTF,TGTGCCAGCAGCGGGAGAGGGAGGAATGGCTACACCTTC
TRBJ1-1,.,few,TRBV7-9,CASSVGQGGTEAFF,TGTGCCAGCAGCGTGGGGCAGGGTGGGACTGAAGCTTTCTTT